The clone carrying this TCR beta chain was detected once. The trim removed 3 bases at V and 9 bases at J, leaving 7 bases unmatched. Germline loops: CDR1 WSHSY, CDR2 SAAADI. CDR3 size: 15 residues. These data are taken from a study of Ad26.COV2.S vaccination and SARS-CoV-2 variants. Treatment denoted: some 20 received Ad26.COV2.S at low or high dose, single or two shots; about 5 received placebo; per-sample allocation not given. Sampling was performed 63 days after the first vaccine or placebo injection. The protocol was immunoSEQ multiplex PCR, while the TCRdb copy is restricted to in-frame clones and leaves out a portion. Counted here are roughly 350,000 clones, 86% occurring once; the ten biggest clones make up over 8.5%.

Material: peripheral blood, obtained in a trial of Ad26.COV2.S vaccine versus placebo. This receptor was taken from a person aged 18-60 years who received the Ad26.COV2.S COVID-19 vaccine or a placebo. The V call is TRBV10-2, the J call TRBJ2-1; 11 nucleotides agree with TRBD2. CDR3 sequence (DNA): TGCGCCAGCAGTGACGTTGGGACTAGCGGTACTGAGCAGTTCTTC. Protein: CASSDVGTSGTEQFF.